The 7 T cell receptor beta chains presented below share a single source sample, sequenced in a study of tumor and adjacent non-tumor tissue in lung cancer. TCRbeta libraries were built with three rounds of nested PCR, modified from ARM-PCR. TCRdb re-analysed the multiplex PCR reads in MiXCR, keeping a single row per CDR3 protein. The sample consists of about 93,000 distinct CDR3 sequences, 65% to 75% of them appearing once. RNA was extracted from bulk tissue without any cell sorting. The sequenced material came from lung tumor tissue. All receptors come from a man aged 55 to 69 with non-small cell lung cancer.

Concerning this clonotype: This sequence may be a read error, since a much larger clone differs from it by one base. The chain joins TRBV6-2 or TRBV6-3 to TRBJ2-3; D may match TRBD1 or TRBD2 (6 bases each). The CDR3 sequence is 19 residues long. Germline CDR1 MNHEY, CDR2 SVGEGT. The CDR3 nucleotides read TGTGCCGGCAGTTACTCGAGTACCCACAGGGACTCTAGCACAGATACGCAGTATTTT. It translates to CAGSYSSTHRDSSTDTQYF.

Remarks on this clonotype: This may be a read error, as it is one base from a much larger clone. The V and J genes are TRBV20-1 and TRBJ2-1; D is possibly TRBD1 (6 bases). Looked up from germline, CDR1 is DFQATT and CDR2 is SNEGSKA (reference sequence). The V end was cut by 7 bases, the J end by 6 bases, with 22 bases between. This CDR3 region has 15 residues. CDR3: CSDPLEQGNFNEQFF. CDR3 sequence (DNA): TGCAGTGATCCTTTGGAACAGGGCAATTTCAATGAGCAGTTCTTC.

In regard to this clonotype: One end of the junction fails to match germline, which may point to a read error. V is TRBV29-1 and J is TRBJ2-2; possibly TRBD2 for D (5 bases). The germline CDR1 and CDR2 sequences are SQVTM and ANQGSEA. The CDR3 length is 14 residues. CDR3: CRVSVVGRTGELFF. The CDR3, as DNA: TGCAGGGTTAGTGTTGTAGGGCGGACCGGGGAGTTGTTTTTT.

With respect to this clonotype: The final CDR3 position lacks the conserved phenylalanine or tryptophan, pointing to a likely read error. The genes are TRBV11-3 and TRBJ2-1; D is uncertain. Looked up from germline, CDR1 is SGHNT and CDR2 is YENEEA. CDR3 size: 16 residues. V was trimmed by 7 bases and J by 0 bases, leaving 16 bases between them. The CDR3 sequence is CASNPTRRSSYNEQFL. As DNA, the CDR3 is TGTGCCAGCAACCCCACCCGGAGAAGCTCCTACAATGAGCAGTTCCTC.

Concerning this clonotype itself: This CDR3 is missing its conserved last phenylalanine or tryptophan, likely due to a read error. This chain uses TRBV29-1 with TRBJ2-3; unclear D gene. This CDR3 spans 13 amino acids. V was shortened by 7 bases and J by 4 bases, with 15 bases between the two germline ends. The V gene's germline CDR1 is SQVTM and CDR2 ANQGSEA. The DNA of the CDR3 is TGCAGCGCACAATCGTCGGCAGCAGATACGCAGTATTCT. Its translation is CSAQSSAADTQYS.

The V and J genes are TRBV11-2 and TRBJ2-2; tentatively, D is TRBD1 (6 bases). This CDR3 spans 14 amino acids. The germline V gene encodes CDR1 SGHAT and CDR2 FQNNGV. V lost 6 bases to trimming and J lost 16 bases, with 24 bases between them. The CDR3 region is CASSSGQNAGEPFF. CDR3 DNA: TGTGCCAGCAGTTCAGGACAGAACGCCGGGGAACCGTTTTTT. Filled out from reference TRBV11-2 and TRBJ2-2, the complete variable domain reads EAGVAQSPRYKIIEKRQSVAFWCNPISGHATLYWYQQILGQGPKLLIQFQNNGVVDDSQLPKDRFSAERLKGVDSTLKIQPAKLEDSAVYLCASSSGQNAGEPFFGEGSRLTVL.

As concerns this clonotype: One end of the junction does not line up with germline, which may come from a read error. The CDR3 protein is CSAKGTSGYTDTHYF. The CDR3 nucleotides are TGCAGTGCTAAGGGGACTAGCGGTTACACAGATACGCATTATTTT. J is TRBJ2-3 and V is TRBV20-1; TRBD2 agrees at 11 bases. The CDR3 is made up of 15 amino acids. CDR1 DFQATT and CDR2 SNEGSKA come from the germline V gene (reference sequence).